The 2 T cell receptor beta chains below come from one sample, sequenced in a study of cytomegalovirus exposure and HLA in healthy donors. Vbeta (60) and Jbeta (13) primers were used in the PCR. TCRdb's copy holds only in-frame clones and misses some; the assay was immunoSEQ multiplex PCR. The repertoire has about 230,000 clones, approximately 87% of them found once; the top ten carry over 1%. Sequenced sample: PBMCs. All receptors derive from a human donor in good health.

The chain couples TRBV28 to TRBJ2-6; 8 bases are a match to TRBD1. CDR3 length equals 19 residues. The V and J ends lost 5 bases and 1 base, in that order; junction bases with no gene match: 13. In germline, CDR1 is MDHEN, CDR2 SYDVKM. CDR3 loop: CASSLPGQEESSGANVLTF. In nucleotides, the CDR3 is TGTGCCAGCAGTCTACCGGGACAGGAGGAATCGTCTGGGGCCAACGTCCTGACTTTC. Looking up the rest from reference TRBV28 and TRBJ2-6 gives the full variable domain: DVKVTQSSRYLVKRTGEKVFLECVQDMDHENMFWYRQDPGLGLRLIYFSYDVKMKEKGDIPEGYSVSREKKERFSLILESASTNQTSMYLCASSLPGQEESSGANVLTFGAGSRLTVL.

This clone was seen a handful of times. The chain employs TRBV7-3 and TRBJ2-1, with a possible D match to TRBD1 (6 bases). Trimming took 2 bases from V and 7 from J, leaving 12 bases between them. The CDR3 is 14 amino acids. Per the germline V gene, CDR1 is SGHTA and CDR2 is FQGTGA. This CDR3 is CASSLGGGWNEQFF. DNA of the CDR3: TGTGCCAGCAGCTTAGGTGGGGGCTGGAATGAGCAGTTCTTC.